These T cell receptor beta chains were read from a single sample in a study of shared clonotypes between healthy human individuals. Some clones are missing from TCRdb's copy, which holds only in-frame ones; the method was immunoSEQ multiplex PCR. The sample shows some 2.4 million clones, roughly 93% of them seen only once. The sample was naive CD4+ T cells from PBMCs. The receptors come from a man aged 18 to 35 in good health. Some clones in this sample may be carry-over from other donors' samples. The CDR3 runs from the conserved cysteine through the conserved F or W. D genes are given only for firm matches. Clone size appears in some rows only: once, few, many, or a class for an expanded clone.

J gene,V gene,D gene,clone size,CDR3 DNA,CDR3 protein
TRBJ2-5,TRBV5-1,TRBD2,NA,TGCGCCAGCAGCTTGTACGGGACTAGCGAAGAGACCCAGTACTTC,CASSLYGTSEETQYF
TRBJ2-1,TRBV5-6,NA,NA,TGTGCCAGCAGCTTGTTCGGCTGGGGGGAGGTGGGGTACAATGAGCAGTTCTTC,CASSLFGWGEVGYNEQFF
TRBJ2-5,TRBV6-5,NA,NA,TGTGCCAGCAGTAAACAGGGAAGGGGAGAGACCCAGTACTTC,CASSKQGRGETQYF
TRBJ1-2,TRBV6-1,TRBD1,NA,TGTGCCAGCAGTGAAGATCCAGGGGGCTATGGCTACACCTTC,CASSEDPGGYGYTF
TRBJ2-3,TRBV19,NA,NA,TGTGCCAGTAGCCAGGGCCTAGGGGCCCTGGCAGATACGCAGTATTTT,CASSQGLGALADTQYF
TRBJ2-3,TRBV7-2,NA,NA,TGTGCCAGCAGCTTGGTGGATACGCAGTATTTT,CASSLVDTQYF
TRBJ2-1,TRBV27,TRBD2,NA,TGTGCCAGCAGGAGGGGACTAGCGGGAGGGAGCTCCTACAATGAGCAGTTCTTC,CASRRGLAGGSSYNEQFF
TRBJ2-3,TRBV4-1,NA,NA,TGCGCCAGCAGCCAAGACCCCCCCGAGAGGACGCGCACCTTTAGCACAGATACGCAGTATTTT,CASSQDPPERTRTFSTDTQYF
TRBJ2-7,TRBV28,NA,NA,TGTGCCACCCCGGACAAAGTTATCCTCCCCTACTACGAGCAGTACTTC,CATPDKVILPYYEQYF
TRBJ1-1,TRBV9,NA,few,TGTGCCAGCAGCGTAGCCCAGATGAACACTGAAGCTTTCTTT,CASSVAQMNTEAFF
TRBJ2-3,TRBV19,NA,NA,TGTGCCAGTAGTTCAGAGATCACAGATACGCAGTATTTT,CASSSEITDTQYF
TRBJ2-1,TRBV7-2,NA,NA,TGTGCCAGCAGCAAACTTGGAGAGAATGAGCAGTTCTTC,CASSKLGENEQFF
TRBJ2-7,TRBV15,TRBD1,NA,TGTGCCACCAGCACGACAGGGGGCACCTACGAGCAGTACTTC,CATSTTGGTYEQYF
TRBJ1-3,TRBV18,TRBD1,NA,TGTGCCAGCTCACCCGGGACAGGGGATGGAAACACCATATATTTT,CASSPGTGDGNTIYF
TRBJ2-5,TRBV4-3,TRBD2,NA,TGCGCCAGCAGCCAGACTAGCGGGAGAGAGACCCAGTACTTC,CASSQTSGRETQYF
TRBJ1-1,TRBV7-3,TRBD1,NA,TGTGCCAGCAGCCCCTCGGGACAGGAATTTAACACTGAAGCTTTCTTT,CASSPSGQEFNTEAFF
TRBJ2-3,TRBV7-2,TRBD2,NA,TGTGCCAGCAGCTTTGCTGGTAGGGGAGGGCCCCGCACAGATACGCAGTATTTT,CASSFAGRGGPRTDTQYF
TRBJ2-1,TRBV30,NA,NA,TGTGCCTGCACAATAGCGAGCAATTACAATGAGCAGTTCTTC,CACTIASNYNEQFF
TRBJ2-3,TRBV23-1,NA,NA,TGCGCCAGCAGTCAATCCGGGCGAGTCAAGTGGTTT,CASSQSGRVKWF
TRBJ2-7,TRBV11-2,TRBD2,NA,TGTGCCAGCAGCTTAGTAGCGGGAGGGCCTGGCGAGCAGTACTTC,CASSLVAGGPGEQYF
TRBJ2-1,TRBV7-3,TRBD2,once,TGTGCCAGCAGCTCCCGTCTCGGGACTAGCGGTTCCTACAATGAGCAGTTCTTC,CASSSRLGTSGSYNEQFF
TRBJ2-3,TRBV2,TRBD1,NA,TGTGCCACATCGACCGGGACAGGGGTAGGAGATACGCAGTATTTT,CATSTGTGVGDTQYF
TRBJ2-5,TRBV28,TRBD2,NA,TGTGCCAGCAGTTACCCAATTGTGGGACTAGCCCAAGAGACCCAGTACTTC,CASSYPIVGLAQETQYF